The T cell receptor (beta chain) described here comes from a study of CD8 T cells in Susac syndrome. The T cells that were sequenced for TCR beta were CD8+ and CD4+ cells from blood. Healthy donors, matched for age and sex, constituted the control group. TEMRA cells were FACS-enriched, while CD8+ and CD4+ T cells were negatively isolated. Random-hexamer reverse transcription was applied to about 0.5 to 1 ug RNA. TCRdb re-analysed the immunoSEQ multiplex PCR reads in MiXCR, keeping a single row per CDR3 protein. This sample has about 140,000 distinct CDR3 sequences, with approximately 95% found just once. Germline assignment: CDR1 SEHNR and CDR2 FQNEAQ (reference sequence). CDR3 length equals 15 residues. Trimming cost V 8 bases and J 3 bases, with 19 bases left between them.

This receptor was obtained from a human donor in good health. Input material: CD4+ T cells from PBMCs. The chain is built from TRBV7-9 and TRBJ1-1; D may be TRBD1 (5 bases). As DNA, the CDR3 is TGTGCCAGCTTGGGGACGGCCAAGGAGGACACTGAAGCTTTCTTT. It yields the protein CASLGTAKEDTEAFF.